This TCR beta chain was observed in a study of Ad26.COV2.S vaccination and SARS-CoV-2 variants. Study-wide results and caveats: Higher spike-specific TCR breadth was found in vaccine recipients than in placebo recipients.

With respect to this clone: The antigen is unknown.

Method: immunoSEQ multiplex PCR; TCRdb's copy keeps in-frame clones and lacks some. The table lists about 380,000 clones, under 90% of them singletons. Treatment noted: roughly 19 received Ad26.COV2.S at low or high dose, single or two shots; about 5 received placebo; per-sample allocation not given. Samples were taken on day 63 after the first vaccine or placebo injection. The CDR3 is 15 residues long. The sequencing used peripheral blood, collected in a trial of Ad26.COV2.S vaccine versus placebo. The sequence derives from a person between 18 and 65 years old who received the Ad26.COV2.S COVID-19 vaccine or a placebo. V gene TRBV21-1 combines with J gene TRBJ2-7; the D call TRBD1 from the table was never checked on the DNA. TRBV21-1 is termed a pseudogene. The CDR3 region is CASSSSPGQTYEQYF. In DNA form, the CDR3 reads TGTGCCAGCAGCAGCTCACCGGGACAAACCTACGAGCAGTACTTC.